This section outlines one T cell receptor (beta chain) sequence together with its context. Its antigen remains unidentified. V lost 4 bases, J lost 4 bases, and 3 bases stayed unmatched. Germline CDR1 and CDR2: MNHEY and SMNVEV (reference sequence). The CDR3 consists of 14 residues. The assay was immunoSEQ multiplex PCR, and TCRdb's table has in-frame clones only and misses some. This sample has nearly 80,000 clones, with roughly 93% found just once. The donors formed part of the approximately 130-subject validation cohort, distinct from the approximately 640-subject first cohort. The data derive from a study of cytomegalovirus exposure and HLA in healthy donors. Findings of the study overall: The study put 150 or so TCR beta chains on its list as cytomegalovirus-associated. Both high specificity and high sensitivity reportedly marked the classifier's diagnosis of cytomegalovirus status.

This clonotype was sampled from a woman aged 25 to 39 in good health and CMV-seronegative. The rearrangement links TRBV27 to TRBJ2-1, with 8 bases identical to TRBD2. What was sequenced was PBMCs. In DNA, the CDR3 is TGTGCCAGCAGTTCGAGACTAGCGTACAATGAGCAGTTCTTC. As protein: CASSSRLAYNEQFF.